The source of this T cell receptor (beta chain) is a study of breast tumors, draining lymph nodes, adjacent tissues. Axillary draining lymph nodes of breast cancer patients supplied the node samples. This clonotype showed up many times. No antigen is known for it. Each CDR3 protein is one row after TCRdb ran MiXCR on the multiplex PCR reads. The table lists some 100,000 distinct CDR3 sequences, 21% of them singletons. Germline V lookup: CDR1 KGHSH, CDR2 LQKENI. The CDR3 loop spans 14 amino acids. The V and J ends lost 3 bases and 2 bases respectively, with 11 bases between them. General study findings and limits: Tumor TCR diversity was below lymph nodes but above nontumor tissue.

The TCR comes from a female donor with breast cancer. Some clones in this sample may be carry-over from other donors' samples. The sequenced sample was axillary lymph node tissue. The chain recombines TRBV18 with TRBJ2-7; unclear D gene. The CDR3 loop reads CASSPAGRPYEQYF. Written as DNA, the CDR3 is TGTGCCAGCTCACCTGCCGGGCGTCCCTACGAGCAGTACTTC.